This passage covers 11 T cell receptor beta chains from one sample sequenced in a study of blood T cell repertoires in COVID-19. The repertoire was sequenced with immunoSEQ multiplex PCR; TCRdb's copy has only in-frame clones and lacks some. The table shows more than 65,000 clones, with 80% to 85% occurring only once. The sequencing input was peripheral blood. The receptors were gathered from an elderly woman with acute or convalescent COVID-19.

The J gene is TRBJ1-5, the V gene TRBV27; D unclear. The CDR3 runs 14 residues. V lost 0 bases, J lost 1 base, and 4 bases lay in between. Germline loops: CDR1 MNHEY, CDR2 SMNVEV (reference sequence). The CDR3 DNA sequence: TGTGCCAGCAGTTTATCGACAAGCAATCAGCCCCAGCATTTT. Its protein product is CASSLSTSNQPQHF.

The rearrangement uses TRBV6-1 and TRBJ2-7, with 8 bases identical to TRBD1. The CDR3 consists of 16 residues. V dropped 2 bases and J dropped 5; count of bases not matched to a gene: 11. The germline CDR1 and CDR2 sequences are MNHNS and SASEGT. This chain's CDR3 is CASSENPGQGPHEQYF. CDR3 nucleotides: TGTGCCAGCAGTGAAAATCCTGGACAGGGCCCTCACGAGCAGTACTTC.

The chain has TRBV19 and TRBJ1-5; D is perhaps TRBD1 (6 bases). Germline assignment: CDR1 LNHDA and CDR2 SQIVND (reference sequence). The CDR3 has 14 amino acids. With 8 bases removed from V and 1 base from J, the gap between germline ends came to 12 bases. For the CDR3, the DNA is TGTGCCAGTTCGAGGGGGGGAAGCAATCAGCCCCAGCATTTT. It yields the protein CASSRGGSNQPQHF.

This chain connects TRBV5-5 to TRBJ1-4; 8 positions match TRBD1. V lost 5 bases and J lost 4; bases outside the gene matches: 7. Germline lookup yields CDR1 SGHKS and CDR2 YYEKEE (reference sequence). This CDR3 has 15 amino acids. The CDR3 DNA reads TGTGCCAGCAGGTCACAGACAGGGGTTAATGAAAAACTGTTTTTT. This encodes CASRSQTGVNEKLFF.

The chain is built from TRBV19 and TRBJ1-2; 7 bases are shared with TRBD1. The CDR3 extends over 15 amino acids. Germline V gene sequence: CDR1 LNHDA, CDR2 SQIVND (reference sequence). V lost 7 bases, J lost 1 base, and 9 bases stayed unmatched. CDR3 DNA: TGTGCCAGTAACCTCCGACAGGGCTTTAACTATGGCTACACCTTC. Protein sequence: CASNLRQGFNYGYTF.

This clone was observed a few times. CDR3 DNA sequence: TGTGCCAGCAGCCACAGGGTTACTTTCGAGCAGTACTTC. Amino acids: CASSHRVTFEQYF. The V gene is TRBV7-9, the J gene TRBJ2-7; D may be TRBD1 (6 bases). This CDR3 contains 13 residues. Germline V gene sequence: CDR1 SEHNR, CDR2 FQNEAQ (reference sequence). V was cut by 5 bases and J by 6 bases, with 14 bases left in between. Variable domain in full (rest from reference TRBV7-9 and TRBJ2-7): DTGVSQNPRHKITKRGQNVTFRCDPISEHNRLYWYRQTLGQGPEFLTYFQNEAQLEKSRLLSDRFSAERPKGSFSTLEIQRTEQGDSAMYLCASSHRVTFEQYFGPGTRLTVT.

CDR3 residues: CASSLAGGPPDTQYF. The DNA for the CDR3 is TGTGCCAGCAGTTTAGCGGGGGGGCCACCAGATACGCAGTATTTT. The chain links TRBV27 to TRBJ2-3; TRBD2 matches 9 bases. Unmatched junction bases numbered 4, after V lost 2 bases and J lost 4 bases. Germline V gene data show CDR1 as MNHEY and CDR2 as SMNVEV (reference sequence). The CDR3 consists of 15 residues.

This clone was counted a few times. The rearrangement links TRBV27 to TRBJ1-2, with 9 nucleotides matching TRBD1. Germline V CDR1 and CDR2: MNHEY, SMNVEV (reference sequence). Trimming took 3 bases from V and 8 from J; bases not matched to a gene: 4. The CDR3 is made up of 13 amino acids. CDR3 sequence reads: CASSFVDRGGYTF. In nucleotides, the CDR3 is TGTGCCAGCAGTTTCGTGGACAGGGGCGGCTACACCTTC.

J is TRBJ1-2 and V is TRBV12-3 or TRBV12-4; possibly TRBD1 for D (6 bases). Trimming cost V 4 bases and J 8 bases, with 14 bases left between them. CDR3 size: 13 residues. CDR3 nucleotide sequence: TGTGCCAGCAGTTCACAGGGCTTGGAGGGCTACACCTTC. Its protein product is CASSSQGLEGYTF.

V gene TRBV9 combines with J gene TRBJ1-1, with TRBD1 identical over 7 bases. Germline CDR1 reads SGDLS; CDR2 reads YYNGEE. The CDR3 loop spans 14 amino acids. The V gene end was trimmed by 1 base and the J gene end by 6 bases; junction bases not matched to a gene: 6. The CDR3 protein is CASSVTGQPSEAFF. The CDR3 nucleotides are TGTGCCAGCAGCGTAACGGGACAGCCCTCTGAAGCTTTCTTT. The full variable domain, its missing parts supplied by reference TRBV9 and TRBJ1-1, is DSGVTQTPKHLITATGQRVTLRCSPRSGDLSVYWYQQSLDQGLQFLIQYYNGEERAKGNILERFSAQQFPDLHSELNLSSLELGDSALYFCASSVTGQPSEAFFGQGTRLTVV.

The rearrangement links TRBV10-3 to TRBJ2-5; perhaps TRBD2 as D (6 bases). The germline CDR1 and CDR2 sequences are ENHRY and SYGVKD. The length of the CDR3 is 15 residues. V lost 4 bases and J lost 5, with 17 bases in between. CDR3 nucleotides: TGTGCCATCAGTGTCGTACTAGCAGGTCGGGAGACCCAGTACTTC. Its translation is CAISVVLAGRETQYF.